The TCR beta chain described here comes from a study of blood T cell repertoires in COVID-19. The CDR3 loop spans 14 amino acids. CDR1 is SGHTA, CDR2 FQGNSA, per germline. The ends were cut back, 0 bases at V and 5 bases at J, with 10 bases in the middle. TCRdb's copy holds only in-frame clones and misses some; the assay was immunoSEQ multiplex PCR. This repertoire shows 250,000 to 400,000 clones, roughly 91% found once; its top ten account for 1%. The receptor was derived from a man between 45 and 60 years old with active or convalescent COVID-19. The rearrangement links TRBV7-2 to TRBJ2-5; TRBD1 might be the D (5 bases). The sample comprised peripheral blood. The DNA for the CDR3 is TGTGCCAGCAGCTTAGCAGGGGTGGTCGAGACCCAGTACTTC. It specifies CASSLAGVVETQYF.